This T cell receptor beta chain was observed in a study of shared clonotypes between healthy human individuals. General study findings and limits: Researchers sampled blood only, noting tissue repertoires likely differ.

The germline V gene has CDR1 MDHEN and CDR2 SYDVKM. V gave up 2 bases and J gave up 0 bases, with 5 bases separating them. CDR3 length: 13 residues. Every one of the donors was a Caucasian adult that lived in Nashville, Tennessee. A split of CD4+ cells into CD45RA+ naive and CD45RA-negative memory subsets was performed. A word on this clone: Its antigen is currently unknown. The same CDR3 arises from other DNA sequences in this sample as well.

TCRdb's copy holds only in-frame clones and misses some; the assay was immunoSEQ multiplex PCR. The sample lists over 850,000 clones, 75% to 85% occurring once. The sample consisted of memory CD4+ T cells from PBMCs. The sample's subset: CD45RA-negative fraction. This sequence joins TRBV28 and TRBJ2-7; D uncertain. This sequence originates from a man aged 18-30 years in good health. Some clones in this sample may be carry-over from other donors' samples. This chain's CDR3 is CASSLGYSYEQYF. Here the CDR3 DNA reads TGTGCCAGCAGTTTAGGGTACTCCTACGAGCAGTACTTC. Drawing the rest from reference TRBV28 and TRBJ2-7, the complete variable domain is DVKVTQSSRYLVKRTGEKVFLECVQDMDHENMFWYRQDPGLGLRLIYFSYDVKMKEKGDIPEGYSVSREKKERFSLILESASTNQTSMYLCASSLGYSYEQYFGPGTRLTVT.